This TCR beta chain was recovered during a study of shared clonotypes between healthy human individuals. Assay: immunoSEQ multiplex PCR; the TCRdb copy retains only in-frame clones and omits some. The sample carries around 2,000,000 clones, roughly 95% recorded once. CD45RO-negative, CCR7-positively selected cells formed the naive CD8 fraction, excluding terminally differentiated effector memory CD45RA+ cells. The donors, healthy adults who were HIV-negative, had experienced no recent acute infections or vaccinations. The CDR3 has 11 amino acids. Germline V gene sequence: CDR1 MNHEY, CDR2 SVGAGI. Trimming pared 8 bases from V and 6 bases from J, leaving 7 bases between.

Material for sequencing was naive CD8+ T cells sorted from blood. This chain connects TRBV6-5 to TRBJ2-2; D is unresolved. The receptor's source is a man between 18 and 35 years old in good health. The chain's CDR3 is CASSSAGELFF. The CDR3 DNA reads TGTGCCAGCTCGTCAGCCGGGGAGCTGTTTTTT.